A selection of T cell receptor beta chains follows, all from one sample in a study of T-cell reconstitution after alpha-beta-depleted transplantation in children. TCRdb itself ran the PCR reads through MiXCR, one entry per CDR3 protein. The table has approximately 520,000 distinct CDR3 sequences, 32% seen once. This material consisted of PBMCs from the stem cell graft donor, taken from the stem cell graft. These receptors were taken from a human donor who donated a stem cell graft to a child with aplastic anemia. The CDR3 runs from the conserved cysteine through the conserved F or W. A D gene is named only where the DNA matches it firmly. For some rows the clone size is stated as once, few or many, or as a class when expanded; others skip it.

d_call	j_call	v_call	clone_size	cdr3_aa	cdr3_nt
TRBD2	TRBJ2-1	TRBV15	.	CDTSTGLGDEQFF	TGTGACACCAGCACAGGACTAGGAGATGAGCAGTTCTTC
TRBD1	TRBJ1-5	TRBV12-3/TRBV12-4	few	CASSSRTGKSSNQPQHF	TGTGCCAGCAGTTCCCGGACAGGGAAAAGTAGCAATCAGCCCCAGCATTTT
TRBD2	TRBJ2-3	TRBV4-2	.	CASSQEQRESTDTQYF	TGTGCCAGCAGCCAAGAACAGCGGGAGAGCACAGATACGCAGTATTTT
.	TRBJ2-5	TRBV5-5	.	CASSLEPLADGLETQYF	TGTGCCAGCAGCTTGGAGCCGCTGGCCGACGGTTTAGAGACCCAGTACTTC
TRBD2	TRBJ2-1	TRBV24-1	.	CATGTSGRNEQFF	TGTGCCACCGGGACTAGCGGGAGAAATGAGCAGTTCTTC
.	TRBJ1-1	TRBV12-3/TRBV12-4	few	CASSPTQGMNTEAFF	TGTGCCAGCAGTCCGACGCAGGGTATGAACACTGAAGCTTTCTTT
TRBD1	TRBJ1-4	TRBV7-9	.	CASSPQGPNEKLFF	TGTGCCAGCAGCCCACAGGGGCCCAATGAAAAACTGTTTTTT
.	TRBJ1-2	TRBV20-1	.	CSARMGQGWEFYGYTF	TGCAGTGCTAGGATGGGGCAGGGGTGGGAGTTCTATGGCTACACCTTC
.	TRBJ2-5	TRBV30	once	CAWSVKGVGETQYF	TGTGCCTGGAGTGTGAAAGGGGTGGGAGAGACCCAGTACTTC
.	TRBJ2-6	TRBV4-2	.	CASQRSGSGANVLTF	TGTGCCAGCCAGCGGTCGGGTTCTGGGGCCAACGTCCTGACTTTC
.	TRBJ2-5	TRBV24-1	.	CATSDLQGWTQYF	TGTGCCACCAGTGATTTGCAGGGGTGGACCCAGTACTTC
.	TRBJ1-1	TRBV11-2	few	CASSLEGGLNTEAFF	TGTGCCAGCAGCTTGGAAGGGGGTCTGAACACTGAAGCTTTCTTT
.	TRBJ2-5	TRBV19	.	CASSYSRTIQETQYF	TGTGCCAGTAGTTACTCCCGGACGATCCAAGAGACCCAGTACTTC
.	TRBJ1-4	TRBV6-1	.	CASSPGMGIGGEKLFF	TGTGCCAGCAGTCCCGGGATGGGGATCGGAGGGGAAAAACTGTTTTTT
.	TRBJ2-1	TRBV9	.	CASSDPLLDEQFF	TGTGCCAGCAGCGATCCCCTGCTGGATGAGCAGTTCTTC
TRBD1	TRBJ2-5	TRBV7-3	.	CASSPDRGGETQYF	TGTGCCAGCAGCCCGGACAGGGGAGGAGAGACCCAGTACTTC
TRBD1	TRBJ2-7	TRBV29-1	.	CSVEGGGRQGAYEQYF	TGCAGCGTTGAAGGAGGGGGGAGACAGGGGGCCTACGAGCAGTACTTC
TRBD1	TRBJ2-7	TRBV12-3/TRBV12-4	few	CASGTGAYEQYF	TGTGCCAGCGGGACAGGGGCCTACGAGCAGTACTTC
.	TRBJ1-2	TRBV29-1	.	CSVSRGVDGYTF	TGCAGCGTTTCGAGGGGAGTGGATGGCTACACCTTC
TRBD2	TRBJ2-1	TRBV4-2	.	CASSPQTGGFRLGDVWGEQFF	TGTGCCAGCAGCCCGCAAACCGGGGGGTTTCGGCTGGGGGACGTTTGGGGTGAGCAGTTCTTC
.	TRBJ2-3	TRBV10-3	.	CAISEQDTQYF	TGTGCCATCAGTGAGCAGGATACGCAGTATTTT
TRBD1	TRBJ1-1	TRBV12-3/TRBV12-4	.	CASGLQGAPNTEAFF	TGTGCCAGCGGGTTACAGGGGGCCCCGAACACTGAAGCTTTCTTT
.	TRBJ2-7	TRBV21-1	.	CARTYWTATYEQYF	TGTGCCAGGACTTACTGGACAGCCACCTACGAGCAGTACTTC
.	TRBJ1-1	TRBV5-5	.	CASSFQTRGGNTEAFF	TGTGCCAGCAGCTTTCAAACCAGGGGTGGGAACACTGAAGCTTTCTTT
TRBD2	TRBJ2-6	TRBV12-3/TRBV12-4	few	CASKPSGIVSGANVLTF	TGTGCCAGCAAGCCTAGCGGAATCGTATCTGGGGCCAACGTCCTGACTTTC
.	TRBJ2-1	TRBV14	.	CASSQLGERSGGEQFF	TGTGCCAGCAGCCAGTTAGGGGAGCGGTCTGGAGGAGAGCAGTTCTTC
.	TRBJ2-3	TRBV5-2	.	CASNREDTQYF	TGTGCCAGCAACAGGGAAGATACGCAGTATTTT
.	TRBJ1-5	TRBV28	.	CASSQRGGEAGNQPQHF	TGTGCCAGCAGTCAAAGAGGGGGGGAGGCGGGCAATCAGCCCCAGCATTTT
.	TRBJ1-6	TRBV27	.	CASSLSPRIPLHF	TGTGCCAGCAGTTTATCACCCAGGATACCCCTCCACTTT
TRBD2	TRBJ2-1	TRBV5-1	few	CASTTDTSASYNEQFF	TGCGCCAGCACCACGGACACTAGCGCTTCTTACAATGAGCAGTTCTTC
.	TRBJ1-3	TRBV7-2	.	CASSLAFPGNTIYF	TGTGCCAGCAGCTTAGCGTTCCCTGGAAACACCATATATTTT
.	TRBJ1-2	TRBV10-1	.	CASSAGMNYGYTF	TGCGCCAGCAGTGCCGGGATGAACTATGGCTACACCTTC
.	TRBJ1-5	TRBV18	.	CASSREGSNQPQHF	TGTGCCAGCTCACGCGAGGGTAGCAATCAGCCCCAGCATTTT
TRBD1	TRBJ2-3	TRBV6-4	medium-sized	CASSEAGGATDTQYF	TGTGCCAGCAGTGAGGCAGGGGGCGCCACAGATACGCAGTATTTT
TRBD2	TRBJ2-5	TRBV9	.	CASSVSKREEQETQYF	TGTGCCAGCAGCGTATCTAAGCGGGAGGAACAAGAGACCCAGTACTTC
.	TRBJ2-1	TRBV9	.	CASSPRPGGTYNEQFF	TGTGCCAGCAGCCCCCGCCCTGGGGGGACCTACAATGAGCAGTTCTTC
.	TRBJ1-4	TRBV12-3/TRBV12-4	few	CASSFTLRYGEKLFF	TGTGCCAGCAGTTTTACCCTTCGCTACGGTGAAAAACTGTTTTTT
.	TRBJ2-5	TRBV6-1	few	CASSQTGTQETQYF	TGTGCCAGCAGCCAAACGGGGACCCAAGAGACCCAGTACTTC
.	TRBJ2-7	TRBV9	.	CASSVVVRGEQYF	TGTGCCAGCAGCGTAGTTGTCAGGGGCGAGCAGTACTTC
TRBD1	TRBJ2-7	TRBV28	.	CASSPTSGQGRHEQYF	TGTGCCAGCAGTCCGACATCGGGACAGGGAAGGCACGAGCAGTACTTC
.	TRBJ2-2	TRBV29-1	.	CSVDVGGAMNTGELFF	TGCAGCGTTGACGTAGGAGGGGCCATGAACACCGGGGAGCTGTTTTTT
.	TRBJ2-7	TRBV6-1	few	CASSDTGVKTYEQYF	TGTGCCAGCAGTGATACCGGGGTCAAGACCTACGAGCAGTACTTC
.	TRBJ1-2	TRBV29-1	.	CSVEDGPGGYTF	TGCAGCGTTGAAGATGGGCCGGGGGGCTACACCTTC
.	TRBJ2-3	TRBV29-1	.	CSVEDRRQITDTQYF	TGCAGCGTTGAAGATCGTAGGCAGATCACAGATACGCAGTATTTT
TRBD2	TRBJ2-7	TRBV12-3/TRBV12-4	.	CASAGLAGVPTF	TGTGCCAGCGCGGGACTAGCGGGAGTTCCCACCTTC
TRBD2	TRBJ2-3	TRBV12-3/TRBV12-4	few	CASSLAGATTDTQYF	TGTGCCAGCAGCTTAGCGGGAGCGACCACAGATACGCAGTATTTT